This TCR beta chain was documented in a study of T cell changes during pregnancy in multiple sclerosis. Generated by immunoSEQ multiplex PCR, the TCRdb table keeps only in-frame clones and is missing some. Of some 100,000 clones in the sample, about 92% are singletons; the top ten hold 1% to 1.5%. This clone was seen just once. CDR1 and CDR2 (germline): MNHEY, SVGAGI. Trimming shortened V by 6 bases and J by 0 bases, and 11 bases separated the two germline ends. The CDR3 sequence is 14 residues long. The starting material was peripheral blood, obtained in the second trimester of pregnancy. The rearrangement joins TRBV6-5 to TRBJ1-2; D gene uncertain. This receptor was taken from a female donor with multiple sclerosis, enrolled in a pregnancy study. CDR3 residues: CASSYSNSNYGYTF. In nucleotides, the CDR3 is TGTGCCAGCAGCTACAGCAACTCTAACTATGGCTACACCTTC.